Listed below are T cell receptor beta chains from one sample, sequenced in a study of T cells after yellow fever vaccination. One entry per CDR3 protein results from TCRdb running MiXCR on the 5' RACE reads. This repertoire shows a few hundred thousand distinct CDR3 sequences, about a sixth found once; its top ten account for roughly a sixth. Sequences were derived from PBMCs, sampled roughly 5 days after the first yellow fever vaccination. The receptor set was obtained from a man younger than 30 who received the YFV17D yellow fever vaccine. The CDR3 runs from the conserved cysteine through the conserved F or W. D genes are given only for firm matches. The size of a clone is reported for some rows only, either as once, few or many, or as a class for expanded clones.

TRBD2	TRBJ2-4	TRBV7-3	many	TGTGCCAGCAGCTTAGGGCGGGGGGACATTCAGTACTTC	CASSLGRGDIQYF
.	TRBJ1-1	TRBV6-5	few	TGTGCCAGCAGTTACGATCGGGGGACTGAAGCTTTCTTT	CASSYDRGTEAFF
.	TRBJ2-1	TRBV5-1	.	TGCGCCAGCAGCTTGGTTGGGCTCAGCGATGAGCAGTTCTTC	CASSLVGLSDEQFF
TRBD1	TRBJ2-2	TRBV6-5	many	TGTGCCAGCAGTTACGGGGACAGGGAAGGCGGGGAGCTGTTTTTT	CASSYGDREGGELFF
TRBD2	TRBJ2-5	TRBV5-1	many	TGCGCCAGCAGCTTGCTACTAGCGGGGGGGCCGGAGACCCAGTACTTC	CASSLLLAGGPETQYF
TRBD1	TRBJ2-7	TRBV28	few	TGTGCCAGCAGCGTAACTACCGGGACAGGGATCCACGAGCAGTACTTC	CASSVTTGTGIHEQYF
TRBD2	TRBJ2-1	TRBV4-1	few	TGCGCCAGCAGCCAACCGGGACTAGCGGGGATCAATGAGCAGTTCTTC	CASSQPGLAGINEQFF
.	TRBJ2-1	TRBV20-1	.	TGCAGTGCTGTCTTCTATGAGCAGTTCTTC	CSAVFYEQFF
.	TRBJ2-1	TRBV19	.	TGTGCCAGTAGTCAACTAGGGGGACGTGAGCAGTTCTTC	CASSQLGGREQFF
.	TRBJ1-6	TRBV5-1	few	TGCGCCAGCAGCTTGTCAGGGCCACGTTATAATTCACCCCTCCACTTT	CASSLSGPRYNSPLHF
.	TRBJ1-4	TRBV7-9	few	TGTGCCAGCAGCTTACTCCGCGACGGGGCAACTAATGAAAAACTGTTTTTT	CASSLLRDGATNEKLFF
TRBD1	TRBJ1-2	TRBV12-3/TRBV12-4	few	TGTGCCAGCAGTACACAGGGGGCGACGGGCTACACCTTC	CASSTQGATGYTF
.	TRBJ1-4	TRBV9	.	TGTGCCAGCAGCGTAGCAGCAGGGTCTAATGAAAAACTGTTTTTT	CASSVAAGSNEKLFF
TRBD2	TRBJ2-3	TRBV7-3	.	TGTGCCAGCAGCTCTAGCGGGTGGGGCACAGATACGCAGTATTTT	CASSSSGWGTDTQYF
.	TRBJ2-7	TRBV10-2	.	TGCGCCAGCAGTCGTTCCTGGGGATCCTACGAGCAGTACTTC	CASSRSWGSYEQYF
.	TRBJ1-1	TRBV5-1	many	TGCGCCAGCAGCCCGCTGGTCGGGTTGACTGAAGCTTTCTTT	CASSPLVGLTEAFF
.	TRBJ2-3	TRBV7-8	few	TGTGCCAGCAGCTTAGCTCCGGCGCGCACAGATACGCAGTATTTT	CASSLAPARTDTQYF
TRBD1	TRBJ1-1	TRBV20-1	few	TGCAGTGCTAGTGACCCTACAGGGGGGAGTCTGGCTTTCTTT	CSASDPTGGSLAFF
TRBD1	TRBJ2-2	TRBV6-1	many	TGTGCCAGCAGTCGGACAGGGGGGAACACCGGGGAGCTGTTTTTT	CASSRTGGNTGELFF
.	TRBJ2-3	TRBV20-1	few	TGCAGTGCTAGACCCCGGTCGGTCGGAAGCACAGATACGCAGTATTTT	CSARPRSVGSTDTQYF
TRBD2	TRBJ2-7	TRBV4-1	few	TGCGCCAGCAGCCGAACCCCTCCGGGACTAGCCGGGTACGAGCAGTACTTC	CASSRTPPGLAGYEQYF
.	TRBJ2-3	TRBV29-1	few	TGCAGCGGGAGGGACCGCGGGGCAGATACGCAGTATTTT	CSGRDRGADTQYF
TRBD1	TRBJ1-5	TRBV12-3/TRBV12-4	few	TGTGCCAGCAGACCGACAGGGTCGTCACATCAGCCCCAGCATTTT	CASRPTGSSHQPQHF
.	TRBJ2-3	TRBV5-1	.	TGCGCCAGCAGCTTGGAGGCCCTCCGTGCAGATACGCAGTATTTT	CASSLEALRADTQYF
TRBD2	TRBJ2-3	TRBV7-3	few	TGTGCCAGCAGCTCCCATCTGGGACTAGCGGGGGGAGATACGCAGTATTTT	CASSSHLGLAGGDTQYF
.	TRBJ1-2	TRBV5-1	.	TGCGCCAGCAGCAAGGGACGGGATCCTGGCTACACCTTC	CASSKGRDPGYTF
TRBD1	TRBJ1-5	TRBV5-6	few	TGTGCCAGCAGCATGAACAGGGGGCTGGGGCCCCAGCATTTT	CASSMNRGLGPQHF
.	TRBJ2-2	TRBV3-1	many	TGTGCCAGCAGCCAATTGGCCGGGGAGCTGTTTTTT	CASSQLAGELFF
.	TRBJ2-7	TRBV7-8	few	TGTGCCAGCAGCTCGACGACGACGTACGAGCAGTACTTC	CASSSTTTYEQYF